This entry lists 10 T cell receptor beta chains sequenced from one sample in a study of blood T cell repertoires in COVID-19. Clones were sequenced by immunoSEQ multiplex PCR, and TCRdb holds only the in-frame ones, with some missing. The data show about 270,000 clones, with about nine tenths seen just once and 2.5% to 3.5% held by the top ten. Sequencing was done on a sample of PBMCs or T cells enriched from blood (not recorded which). The receptors were sampled from a woman between 45 and 65 years old who had recovered from COVID-19.

As concerns this clone: At one end the junction does not follow the germline gene, possibly because of a read error. The chain joins TRBV19 to TRBJ1-2, with D possibly being TRBD1 (5 bases). CDR1 is LNHDA and CDR2 is SQIVND in the germline V gene (reference sequence). The CDR3 covers 11 residues. CDR3 DNA: TGTGCCAGTGCAAGTGGGGCCGTGATTAACTTC. Translation: CASASGAVINF.

This clone has a single count. This specimen includes other DNA sequences encoding the same CDR3. The chain is built from TRBV7-9 and TRBJ2-7, with D unresolved. Trimming cost V 4 bases and J 2 bases, with 3 bases left between them. The germline gives CDR1 SEHNR, CDR2 FQNEAQ (reference sequence). The CDR3 has 11 residues. As DNA, the CDR3 is TGTGCCAGCAGCTCCGCCTACGAGCAGTACTTC. Translated: CASSSAYEQYF. The full variable domain, in which reference TRBV7-9 and TRBJ2-7 provide the parts outside the CDR3, is DTGVSQNPRHKITKRGQNVTFRCDPISEHNRLYWYRQTLGQGPEFLTYFQNEAQLEKSRLLSDRFSAERPKGSFSTLEIQRTEQGDSAMYLCASSSAYEQYFGPGTRLTVT.

This chain joins TRBV14 and TRBJ2-3; 10 bases match TRBD2. Looked up from germline, CDR1 is SGHDN and CDR2 is FVKESK. J gave up 0 bases and V 1 base, and 4 bases lay outside the gene matches. This CDR3 is 17 amino acids long. CDR3 nucleotide sequence: TGTGCCAGCAGCCAAGCTCGGACTAGCGGTAGCACAGATACGCAGTATTTT. Its translation is CASSQARTSGSTDTQYF.

This chain joins TRBV11-3 and TRBJ2-1; 9 nucleotides agree with TRBD2. Germline CDR1 SGHNT, CDR2 YENEEA. The CDR3 spans 15 residues. V lost 5 bases, J lost 7 bases, and 9 bases stayed unmatched. The CDR3, as DNA: TGTGCCAGCAGCCCCAGGGCGGGAGGGCCGAATGAGCAGTTCTTC. This translates into CASSPRAGGPNEQFF.

The chain is built from TRBV5-1 and TRBJ1-1, with 9 bases matching TRBD1. This CDR3 region has 14 residues. Per germline, CDR1 SGHRS and CDR2 YFSETQ. The J segment lost 4 bases and the V segment lost 4 bases, leaving 5 bases of the junction unmatched. Here the CDR3 DNA reads TGCGCCAGCAGCCCACAGGGGGCTAGCACTGAAGCTTTCTTT. Amino acids: CASSPQGASTEAFF.

The V call is TRBV11-2, the J call TRBJ2-2; tentatively, D is TRBD2 (5 bases). The CDR3 has 15 amino acids. V was cut by 2 bases and J by 6 bases, with 13 bases left in between. The germline CDR1 and CDR2 sequences are SGHAT and FQNNGV. The CDR3 DNA follows: TGTGCCAGCAGCTTAAGCGCTAGCTTGCCCGGGGAGCTGTTTTTT. Translation gives CASSLSASLPGELFF.

As concerns this clone: The same CDR3 is also encoded by other DNA sequences in this sample. This chain links TRBV19 with TRBJ2-7; D is perhaps TRBD2 (6 bases). The CDR3 is 14 residues long. Per the germline V gene, CDR1 is LNHDA and CDR2 is SQIVND (reference sequence). V was shortened by 3 bases and J by 1 base, with 10 bases between the two germline ends. CDR3 protein: CASSIGGSSYEQYF. The CDR3 DNA sequence: TGTGCCAGTAGTATTGGGGGGAGTTCCTACGAGCAGTACTTC.

V is TRBV19 and J is TRBJ1-4; 8 positions match TRBD1. J was trimmed by 3 bases and V by 6 bases; bases with no gene match: 6. The CDR3 has 15 amino acids. Germline CDR1 LNHDA, CDR2 SQIVND (reference sequence). DNA for the CDR3: TGTGCCAGTAGCCAAACCAGGGGGCCTAATGAAAAACTGTTTTTT. Amino acids: CASSQTRGPNEKLFF.

The J gene is TRBJ1-4, the V gene TRBV2; 10 nucleotides match TRBD1. The germline gives CDR1 SNHLY, CDR2 FYNNEI. The CDR3 consists of 14 residues. Losses at the gene ends were 5 bases for V and 7 bases for J; bases not matched to a gene: 4. In DNA form, the CDR3 reads TGTGCCAGCAGTACGACAGGGGGCGGTGAAAAACTGTTTTTT. It is translated as CASSTTGGGEKLFF. The full variable domain, with the rest looked up from reference TRBV2 and TRBJ1-4, is EPEVTQTPSHQVTQMGQEVILRCVPISNHLYFYWYRQILGQKVEFLVSFYNNEISEKSEIFDDQFSVERPDGSNFTLKIRSTKLEDSAMYFCASSTTGGGEKLFFGSGTQLSVL.

About this clone: Other DNA sequences in the same sample also yield this CDR3. The V gene is TRBV28, the J gene TRBJ1-3; D not certain. CDR1 is MDHEN, CDR2 SYDVKM, per germline. The V end was cut by 3 bases, the J end by 4 bases, with 4 bases between. The CDR3 totals 12 residues. CDR3 amino acids: CASSFLGNTIYF. DNA for the CDR3: TGTGCCAGCAGTTTCCTGGGAAACACCATATATTTT.